This record concerns one T cell receptor (beta chain) sequence. Antigen: not known. This CDR3 contains 15 residues. The germline V and J ends were trimmed by 11 bases and 0 bases, with 16 bases remaining between them. Germline V lookup: CDR1 ENHRY, CDR2 SYGVKD. PCR was performed a second time for about 7 to 12 cycles using a sample-barcoded 5' primer and a J-beta primer mix. TCRdb reanalysed the 5' RACE reads using MiXCR and keeps one entry per CDR3 protein. Among roughly 1,300,000 distinct CDR3 sequences listed, approximately 59% were seen once. This record belongs to a study of blood T cells in healthy people across ages. General study findings and limits: Naive and antigen-experienced cells could not be conclusively compared, given unsorted PBMCs. Roughly linear declines in TCR beta diversity per million T cells occurred with age.

The clonotype originates from a man aged 18 to 30 in good health. Sequences were obtained from blood. The chain employs TRBV10-3 and TRBJ2-2, with D possibly TRBD2 on 5 matching bases. The CDR3 DNA reads as TGTGCCCCGACACCACGGGGAGCGAACACCGGGGAGCTGTTTTTT. Its translation is CAPTPRGANTGELFF.